Shown below are 7 T cell receptor beta chains from a single sample sequenced in a study of T-cell memory formation after mild COVID-19. TCRdb recomputed calls from the 5' RACE reads with MiXCR, one row per CDR3 protein. The sample carries 470,000 or so distinct CDR3 sequences, roughly 20% recorded once. Sequencing was carried out using PBMCs or a T cell subset sorted from them (not recorded which). All receptors derive from an adult woman who had mild COVID-19 (a few samples of this study predate the infection). Cell type and time point are not known.

The chain is built from TRBV6-5 and TRBJ2-1; 8 bases are shared with TRBD1. Losses at the gene ends were 6 bases for V and 4 bases for J; bases not matched to a gene: 2. The V gene's germline CDR1 is MNHEY and CDR2 SVGAGI. The CDR3 length is 13 residues. Here the CDR3 DNA reads TGTGCCAGCAGGACAGGGGAATACAATGAGCAGTTCTTC. Translated: CASRTGEYNEQFF.

This clonotype was observed a few times. The chain carries TRBV7-9 and TRBJ2-1; D unresolved. CDR3 length equals 11 residues. Trimming took off 5 bases at V and 16 bases at J, with 15 bases between the two ends. Germline V gene lookup returns CDR1 SEHNR and CDR2 FQNEAQ (reference sequence). The CDR3 protein is CASSLNSATFF. CDR3 bases: TGTGCCAGCAGCCTGAACTCCGCCACATTCTTC.

This sequence joins TRBV4-2 and TRBJ1-3; D remains unclear. Trimming stripped 5 bases from V and 0 bases from J, with 11 bases between. The CDR3 sequence is 15 residues long. Per the germline V gene, CDR1 is LGHNA and CDR2 is YNFKEQ. Written as DNA, the CDR3 is TGTGCCAGCAGCAAGGATATCCTCTCTGGAAACACCATATATTTT. Translated: CASSKDILSGNTIYF.

This clonotype showed up just a few times. The V and J genes are TRBV20-1 and TRBJ2-1; no reliable D call. The CDR3 is 10 residues long. V was pared by 6 bases and J by 2 bases, with 2 bases between. The V gene's germline CDR1 is DFQATT and CDR2 SNEGSKA (reference sequence). For the CDR3, the DNA is TGCAGTGCGGCCTACAATGAGCAGTTCTTC. It codes for CSAAYNEQFF.

The rearrangement links TRBV4-2 to TRBJ2-2, with D possibly matching TRBD1 (5 bases). Germline CDR1 reads LGHNA; CDR2 reads YNFKEQ. V shed 4 bases and J shed 6 bases, with 15 bases lying between them. This CDR3 has 15 residues. In DNA, the CDR3 is TGTGCCAGCAGCCCCAGGACAAAACTCTCCGGGGAGCTGTTTTTT. This gives the protein CASSPRTKLSGELFF.

To note about this clonotype: Mismatch with germline at one junction end may stem from a read error. This chain connects TRBV7-2 to TRBJ1-3; D gene uncertain. CDR1 is SGHTA, CDR2 FQGNSA, per germline. The CDR3 is 15 amino acids. In DNA form, the CDR3 reads TGTGCCAGCAGTTTAGTCCCAAGCTCTGGAAACACCATATATTTT. Protein: CASSLVPSSGNTIYF. Filled out from reference TRBV7-2 and TRBJ1-3, the complete variable domain reads GAGVSQSPSNKVTEKGKDVELRCDPISGHTALYWYRQSLGQGLEFLIYFQGNSAPDKSGLPSDRFSAERTGGSVSTLTIQRTQQEDSAVYLCASSLVPSSGNTIYFGEGSWLTVV.

The chain employs TRBV29-1 and TRBJ2-3, with TRBD1 identical over 8 bases. The CDR3 is made up of 14 amino acids. Germline trimming cut 4 bases from V and 3 bases from J; bases unmatched to any gene: 6. Germline V lookup: CDR1 SQVTM, CDR2 ANQGSEA. CDR3 sequence (DNA): TGCAGCGTTGCCCCGGGACAGGTTACAGATACGCAGTATTTT. Protein: CSVAPGQVTDTQYF.